This T cell receptor (beta chain) comes out of a study of blood T cell repertoires in COVID-19. Study context: Sources were T cells, B-cell-depleted T cells, or PBMCs; the material itself was cDNA or gDNA.

The V gene's germline CDR1 is MNHEY and CDR2 SVGAGI. The CDR3 is made up of 14 amino acids. The participants were between roughly 18 and 100 years old and came from under 25 US areas. Assay: immunoSEQ multiplex PCR; the TCRdb copy retains only in-frame clones and omits some. Among roughly 260,000 clones listed, 83% were seen once. Of note for this clone: One end of the junction does not line up with germline, which may come from a read error.

The receptor was isolated from a woman aged 40-49 years who had been exposed to COVID-19. The sequenced material came from PBMCs or T cells enriched from blood (not recorded which). This sequence joins TRBV6-5 and TRBJ2-7; D may be TRBD1 (6 bases). Here the CDR3 DNA reads TGTGCCAGCAGTGACTCCGGGACACCCTTTCAGCAGTACTTC. It yields the protein CASSDSGTPFQQYF.